The source of this TCR beta chain is a study of PD-L1 blockade in urothelial cancer. Background on the study: Males with bladder-origin urothelial cancer constituted about 90% of the roughly 30 patients. Blood underwent analysis 3 weeks (second dose) and 6 weeks after treatment began.

TCRdb keeps only in-frame clones here, not all; method: immunoSEQ multiplex PCR. The sample comprises roughly 28,000 clones, around 84% of which are singletons, and 2.5% to 3% rests with the top ten. Described time point: peripheral blood 6 weeks after treatment start. Per-patient samples, pretreatment and on-treatment, numbered 1 to 8. Unmatched junction bases numbered 8, after V lost 5 bases and J lost 2 bases. The CDR3 totals 16 residues. Germline lookup yields CDR1 LGHNA and CDR2 YNFKEQ. V usage is TRBV4-2 and J usage is TRBJ2-5, with 10 bases identical to TRBD2. The starting material was PBMCs, obtained around atezolizumab (anti-PD-L1) treatment. The receptor comes from a man aged 65 to 85 with urothelial cancer. The CDR3 sequence is CASSLAGGPYQETQYF. As DNA, the CDR3 is TGTGCCAGCAGCTTAGCGGGAGGACCTTATCAAGAGACCCAGTACTTC.